The present entry profiles one TCR beta chain with its context. No antigen is known for it. The sample is drawn from a study of a mutant IDH1 vaccine in newly diagnosed glioma. Study at large: The first vaccination came 4-6 weeks after radiotherapy alone, or with temozolomide cycles. The treated group averaged roughly 40 years old and was about 62% male, about 40% female. Previous care, which was radiotherapy, temozolomide, or both, most often involved both.

TCRdb's table, derived via immunoSEQ multiplex PCR, lists solely in-frame clones and lacks some. The table lists approximately 24,000 clones, 70% to 80% of them singletons. V shed 11 bases and J 0 bases; nucleotides not matched to a gene: 2. The CDR3 covers 13 residues. Germline lookup yields CDR1 SEHNR and CDR2 FQNEAQ (reference sequence). Time point reported: week 11, during vaccination. Every vaccination contained 300 ug of the mutant IDH1 20-mer peptide and was paired with topical imiquimod. Every donor had a new WHO grade 3 or 4 astrocytoma that was IDH1-mutant, with loss of nuclear ATRX. The sequence derives from a young woman with glioma. This material consisted of PBMCs, taken from a glioma patient whose treatment included an IDH1 peptide vaccine. The chain joins TRBV7-9 to TRBJ1-1; 11 nucleotides line up with TRBD1. The chain's CDR3 is CAGQGAVNTEAFF. Written as DNA, the CDR3 is TGTGCCGGACAGGGGGCAGTGAACACTGAAGCTTTCTTT.